This paragraph reports one TCR beta chain. This sample was included in a study of shared clonotypes between healthy human individuals. Original processing methods: Junction-only sequences produced by ImmunoSEQ had no quality scores, so filtering differed. Measured with immunoSEQ multiplex PCR; TCRdb has only the in-frame clones, and not every one. V and J calls and clone size are as listed in that table; D and trimming were resolved from the DNA. The sample has about 120,000 clones, 68% seen once. This TCR derives from a young woman in good health. The sample consisted of memory CD8+ T cells sorted from blood. The subset denotes: CD45RO+ cells pooled with CCR7-negative TemRA cells.

This CDR3 is CASSRDSYEQYF. The DNA for the CDR3 is TGCGCCAGCAGCAGGGACTCCTACGAGCAGTACTTC. The chain employs TRBV10-1 and TRBJ2-7; D is possibly TRBD1 (5 bases). This CDR3 spans 12 amino acids. CDR1 is WNHNN, CDR2 SYGVQD, per germline (reference sequence). V lost 6 bases, J lost 0 bases, and 6 bases lay in between.